The 20 T cell receptor beta chains listed next were all sequenced from one sample in a study of patients and donors after allogeneic stem cell transplantation. TCRdb reprocessed the RT-PCR reads via MiXCR and lists one record per CDR3 protein. The sample lists hundreds of thousands of distinct CDR3 sequences, 16% occurring once. The material sequenced was blood, either unsorted or a sorted T cell fraction (not recorded which). These receptors all come from a human donor who was either an allogeneic HSCT recipient or a stem cell or donor lymphocyte infusion donor (not recorded which). It is not recorded whose cells these are; they may come from a transplant donor.

The chain employs TRBV28 and TRBJ2-7; D not resolved. CDR3 length: 15 amino acids. Germline CDR1 and CDR2: MDHEN and SYDVKM. V was clipped by 5 bases and J by 5 bases, with 19 bases between them. The CDR3 here is CASSHRGGLRNEQYF. The CDR3 DNA follows: TGTGCCAGCAGTCACCGAGGCGGCTTACGGAACGAGCAGTACTTC. Full variable domain (missing parts from reference TRBV28 and TRBJ2-7): DVKVTQSSRYLVKRTGEKVFLECVQDMDHENMFWYRQDPGLGLRLIYFSYDVKMKEKGDIPEGYSVSREKKERFSLILESASTNQTSMYLCASSHRGGLRNEQYFGPGTRLTVT.

This clonotype was observed a few times. The chain couples TRBV5-1 to TRBJ2-1; 10 bases are shared with TRBD2. V shed 2 bases and J 6 bases; nucleotides not matched to a gene: 11. Germline-derived CDR1 and CDR2 are SGHRS and YFSETQ. The CDR3 runs 17 residues. The DNA of the CDR3 is TGCGCCAGCAGCTTACTCGCTAGCGGGAGTTTTCGCAATGAGCAGTTCTTC. It encodes CASSLLASGSFRNEQFF.

This rearrangement joins TRBV4-3 to TRBJ1-2, with D perhaps matching TRBD1 (6 bases). CDR1 is LGHNA and CDR2 is YSLEER in the germline V gene. The CDR3 sequence is 17 residues long. Trimming took off 3 bases at V and 3 bases at J, with 20 bases between the two ends. The CDR3 protein is CASSHHPGQSSYYGYTF. The CDR3 bases are TGCGCCAGCAGCCACCACCCCGGACAGTCTAGTTACTATGGCTACACCTTC.

This clonotype has more than one count but fewer than ten. This chain links TRBV7-2 with TRBJ2-7; D gene ambiguous. The germline CDR1 and CDR2 sequences are SGHTA and FQGNSA. This CDR3 is 10 amino acids long. The ends were cut back, 8 bases at V and 7 bases at J, with 9 bases in the middle. The CDR3 protein is CASGSREQYF. The CDR3 DNA follows: TGTGCCAGCGGCTCCCGAGAGCAGTACTTC.

This clonotype was counted only a few times. The CDR3 loop is CASSARDRAGYNEQFF. CDR3 nucleotides: TGTGCCAGCAGCGCTCGGGACAGGGCGGGCTACAATGAGCAGTTCTTC. J is TRBJ2-1 and V is TRBV7-9, with TRBD1 identical over 9 bases. CDR1 is SEHNR, CDR2 FQNEAQ, per germline (reference sequence). The CDR3 consists of 16 residues. The ends lost 5 bases at V and 3 bases at J; junction bases unmatched: 8.

This clonotype showed up just a few times. The gene calls are TRBV11-3 and TRBJ2-5; D call uncertain. CDR1 is SGHNT, CDR2 YENEEA, per germline. The V end lost 4 bases, the J end lost 2 bases, and 11 bases lay between the germline ends. The length of the CDR3 is 14 residues. CDR3 coding DNA: TGTGCCAGCAGCTCCTTGTGGGTTCAAGAGACCCAGTACTTC. Residues: CASSSLWVQETQYF.

This clonotype was counted between two and nine times. The chain joins TRBV7-6 to TRBJ1-1; 7 positions agree with TRBD1. J was trimmed by 1 base and V by 2 bases; bases with no gene match: 10. Germline values: CDR1 SGHVS, CDR2 FNYEAQ. This CDR3 region has 17 residues. CDR3 nucleotide sequence: TGTGCCAGCAGCTTAATCACCGGAGGGACAGCGAACACTGAAGCTTTCTTT. Its protein product is CASSLITGGTANTEAFF. The full variable domain, its missing parts supplied by reference TRBV7-6 and TRBJ1-1, is GAGVSQSPRYKVTKRGQDVALRCDPISGHVSLYWYRQALGQGPEFLTYFNYEAQQDKSGLPNDRFSAERPEGSISTLTIQRTEQRDSAMYRCASSLITGGTANTEAFFGQGTRLTVV.

The chain joins TRBV20-1 to TRBJ2-1; TRBD2 aligns across 12 bases. The CDR3 runs to 19 residues. J lost 0 bases, V lost 6 bases, and 15 bases had no gene match. Germline CDR1 is DFQATT and CDR2 is SNEGSKA (reference sequence). CDR3 sequence (DNA): TGCAGTGCCGCCGGGGGACTAGCGGGCTTGTGGGTCTCCTACAATGAGCAGTTCTTC. Protein sequence: CSAAGGLAGLWVSYNEQFF.

The CDR3 DNA sequence: TGTGCCAGCAGCCCCGACAGGTCCGAGCAGTACTTC. Its protein is CASSPDRSEQYF. This chain connects TRBV7-9 to TRBJ2-7, with a tentative D call TRBD1 (6 bases). This CDR3 spans 12 amino acids. V was trimmed by 5 bases and J by 6 bases, leaving 11 bases between them. In germline, CDR1 is SEHNR, CDR2 FQNEAQ (reference sequence).

The chain recombines TRBV4-2 with TRBJ2-3, with 7 bases matching TRBD2. This CDR3 contains 15 residues. V was clipped by 5 bases and J by 2 bases; unmatched bases: 7. Germline assignment: CDR1 LGHNA and CDR2 YNFKEQ. The CDR3 sequence is CASSARTSHTDTQYF. In nucleotides, the CDR3 is TGTGCCAGCAGCGCAAGGACTAGTCACACAGATACGCAGTATTTT.

V and J are TRBV5-1 and TRBJ1-5, with D hard to call. From germline, CDR1 is SGHRS and CDR2 YFSETQ. The CDR3 is 14 amino acids. The V gene lost 4 bases and the J gene lost 4 bases, with 12 bases spanning the gap. The chain's CDR3 is CASSLDAGNQPQHF. DNA for the CDR3: TGCGCCAGCAGCCTCGACGCGGGGAATCAGCCCCAGCATTTT.

This chain connects TRBV5-5 to TRBJ2-5, with 12 bases identical to TRBD2. Germline CDR1 reads SGHKS; CDR2 reads YYEKEE (reference sequence). The CDR3 has 16 residues. With V trimmed by 4 bases and J by 6 bases, 10 bases remained unmatched. Here the CDR3 reads CASSPDLAGGPKTQYF. Here the CDR3 DNA reads TGTGCCAGCAGCCCCGACCTAGCGGGGGGGCCGAAGACCCAGTACTTC.

The chain has TRBV5-1 and TRBJ2-7; D is possibly TRBD1 or TRBD2 (5 bases each). With 0 bases removed from V and 3 bases from J, the gap between germline ends came to 10 bases. The CDR3 spans 14 residues. Germline values: CDR1 SGHRS, CDR2 YFSETQ. CDR3 residues: CASSLASGGYEQYF. CDR3 nucleotides: TGCGCCAGCAGCTTGGCTAGTGGGGGCTACGAGCAGTACTTC.

This clonotype occurred a few times. V and J are TRBV7-3 and TRBJ1-2; 9 positions agree with TRBD1. Germline V gives CDR1 SGHTA, CDR2 FQGTGA. The length of the CDR3 is 14 residues. Trimming at V came to 2 bases and at J to 7 bases, leaving 5 bases not matched to a gene. The CDR3 is CASSLGDRDRGYTF. The CDR3 DNA sequence: TGTGCCAGCAGCTTAGGGGACAGGGACCGTGGCTACACCTTC.

The J gene is TRBJ2-2, the V gene TRBV20-1, with D possibly matching TRBD2 (7 bases). This CDR3 contains 14 residues. Per the germline V gene, CDR1 is DFQATT and CDR2 is SNEGSKA (reference sequence). Trimming took off 6 bases at V and 4 bases at J, with 15 bases between the two ends. CDR3 amino acids: CSAPLGGGTGELFF. The CDR3 DNA reads TGCAGTGCCCCTCTGGGAGGGGGCACCGGGGAGCTGTTTTTT.

This CDR3 reads CASSPGLAQETQYF. CDR3 coding DNA: TGTGCCAGCAGCCCGGGACTAGCGCAAGAGACCCAGTACTTC. The V gene is TRBV7-2, the J gene TRBJ2-5; 10 nucleotides agree with TRBD2. Losses at the gene ends were 5 bases for V and 2 bases for J; bases not matched to a gene: 2. Germline loops: CDR1 SGHTA, CDR2 FQGNSA. The CDR3 has 14 residues.

On this clonotype itself: Since a much larger clone is just one base distant, this may be a read error. The chain employs TRBV12-3 or TRBV12-4 and TRBJ1-2, with D maybe TRBD1 (6 bases). Trimming removed 5 bases at V and 7 bases at J, with 20 bases between. The CDR3 is 15 amino acids. The CDR3 loop is CASSPRGSGDGGYTF. In DNA form, the CDR3 reads TGTGCCAGCAGTCCGCGCGGGTCAGGGGACGGTGGCTACACCTTC.

The rearrangement links TRBV12-5 to TRBJ1-3; TRBD1 is a possible D gene (5 bases). In germline, CDR1 is LGHNT, CDR2 FRNRAP. V lost 4 bases, J lost 0 bases, and 16 bases lay in between. The CDR3 contains 17 residues. DNA of the CDR3: TGTGCTAGTGGTTCCCCTGGGGGACGGATCTCTGGAAACACCATATATTTT. This gives the protein CASGSPGGRISGNTIYF.

In its sample, this clonotype was seen a few times. The chain has TRBV20-1 and TRBJ2-3, with 8 bases lining up with TRBD2. V lost 7 bases and J lost 2; bases outside the gene matches: 5. The V gene's germline CDR1 is DFQATT and CDR2 SNEGSKA (reference sequence). This CDR3 spans 13 amino acids. Here the CDR3 reads CSGGTSYTDTQYF. As DNA, the CDR3 is TGCAGTGGGGGGACTAGTTACACAGATACGCAGTATTTT.

V gene TRBV10-2 combines with J gene TRBJ1-5; D gene uncertain. The V gene lost 2 bases and the J gene lost 1 base, with 15 bases spanning the gap. The germline gives CDR1 WSHSY, CDR2 SAAADI. The CDR3 is 17 residues long. The DNA for the CDR3 is TGCGCCAGCAGTGAGATTCCCCGGGTATTGAGCAATCAGCCCCAGCATTTT. It is translated as CASSEIPRVLSNQPQHF.